This TCR beta chain was recovered during a study of T cell responses to AZD1222 COVID-19 vaccine. Study-wide findings and caveats: Spike-specific TCR breadth and depth grew following two AZD1222 doses. The reported proportion of spike-specific TCRs targeting unmutated variant regions was nearly half. Most donors were white British, females outnumbered males, and clonal diversity was possibly underestimated. Baseline seropositives among AZD1222 recipients totaled only 5 to 7.

Comments on this clone: Its matching antigen is unknown.

Sequencing was performed with immunoSEQ multiplex PCR; in TCRdb, only in-frame clones are kept and a portion is missing. The profile covers 100,000 to 150,000 clones, with just over 90% appearing a single time and 6.9% taken by the ten largest. This CDR3 contains 12 residues. V lost 5 bases and J 7 bases, leaving 9 bases between the germline ends. Germline lookup yields CDR1 SGHVS and CDR2 FQNEAQ. This receptor was obtained from an adult in good health. This specimen was peripheral blood, taken on day 0 of AZD1222 vaccination. This chain joins TRBV7-8 and TRBJ1-5, with D uncertain. The CDR3 region is CASSLPGQPQHF. The CDR3 DNA reads as TGTGCCAGCAGCCTCCCCGGGCAGCCCCAGCATTTT. The variable domain in full, with the rest retrieved from reference TRBV7-8 and TRBJ1-5, is GAGVSQSPRYKVAKRGQDVALRCDPISGHVSLFWYQQALGQGPEFLTYFQNEAQLDKSGLPSDRFFAERPEGSVSTLKIQRTQQEDSAVYLCASSLPGQPQHFGDGTRLSIL.